The rows below give T cell receptor beta chains drawn from one sample of a study of circulating CD8 cells and anti-PD-1 response in melanoma. TCRdb independently ran MiXCR on the reads; one entry per CDR3 protein. The table records over 1,000 distinct CDR3 sequences, approximately 8.1% of them present only once. Material: CD8+ T cells from PBMCs, obtained at baseline or after one month of anti-PD-1 therapy (not recorded which). These receptors came from a human donor with melanoma. CDR3s include the opening cysteine and the closing phenylalanine or tryptophan. The D gene is left open where the match is weak. Size is omitted from some rows. Given values are once, few, many or a class for expanded clones.

clone_size: NA; v_call: TRBV5-6; j_call: TRBJ2-7; d_call: TRBD1; cdr3_aa: CASSQTGYSYEQYF; cdr3_nt: TGTGCCAGCAGCCAGACAGGGTACTCCTACGAGCAGTACTTC
clone_size: medium-sized; v_call: TRBV2; j_call: TRBJ1-6; d_call: NA; cdr3_aa: CASSEAGVNSPLHF; cdr3_nt: TGTGCCAGCAGTGAGGCAGGGGTCAATTCACCCCTCCACTTT
clone_size: medium-sized; v_call: TRBV2; j_call: TRBJ2-2; d_call: TRBD2; cdr3_aa: CASETSDNTGELFF; cdr3_nt: TGTGCCAGCGAGACTAGCGATAACACCGGGGAGCTGTTTTTT
clone_size: few; v_call: TRBV7-9; j_call: TRBJ1-2; d_call: TRBD1; cdr3_aa: CASNFQGDYGYTF; cdr3_nt: TGTGCCAGCAATTTTCAGGGGGACTATGGCTACACCTTC
clone_size: NA; v_call: TRBV19; j_call: TRBJ1-1; d_call: TRBD1; cdr3_aa: CASSIVGQEYTEAFF; cdr3_nt: TGTGCCAGTAGTATAGTCGGACAGGAGTACACTGAAGCTTTCTTT
clone_size: medium-sized; v_call: TRBV18; j_call: TRBJ2-7; d_call: NA; cdr3_aa: CASSPDRRESYEQYF; cdr3_nt: TGTGCCAGCTCACCCGACAGGAGGGAGTCCTACGAGCAGTACTTC
clone_size: large; v_call: TRBV20-1; j_call: TRBJ2-5; d_call: TRBD2; cdr3_aa: CSVPSDIAGGPRETQYF; cdr3_nt: TGCAGTGTCCCCTCCGATATAGCGGGGGGGCCTCGGGAGACCCAGTACTTC
clone_size: medium-sized; v_call: TRBV4-2; j_call: TRBJ2-1; d_call: NA; cdr3_aa: CASSQVRLGPESSYNEQFF; cdr3_nt: TGTGCCAGCAGCCAAGTGCGGTTGGGCCCCGAGAGCTCCTACAATGAGCAGTTCTTC
clone_size: medium-sized; v_call: TRBV10-3; j_call: TRBJ2-1; d_call: TRBD1; cdr3_aa: CAISDGGQGSYNEQFF; cdr3_nt: TGTGCCATCAGTGACGGGGGACAGGGGTCCTACAATGAGCAGTTCTTC
clone_size: medium-sized; v_call: TRBV4-1; j_call: TRBJ2-3; d_call: TRBD2; cdr3_aa: CASSQRGGATDTQYF; cdr3_nt: TGCGCCAGCAGCCAACGGGGGGGCGCGACAGATACGCAGTATTTT
clone_size: large; v_call: TRBV19; j_call: TRBJ1-1; d_call: NA; cdr3_aa: CASSIQNTEAFF; cdr3_nt: TGTGCCAGTAGTATCCAGAACACTGAAGCTTTCTTT
clone_size: medium-sized; v_call: TRBV29-1; j_call: TRBJ1-1; d_call: NA; cdr3_aa: CSVLRNTEAFF; cdr3_nt: TGCAGCGTCCTTAGGAACACTGAAGCTTTCTTT